This T cell receptor beta chain appears in the sequencing data of a study of blood T cell repertoires in COVID-19. Turning to the study itself: Collection of acute and convalescent COVID-19 samples took place in the United States, Italy and Spain. Nucleic acid was either cDNA or gDNA, and it came from T cells, B-cell-depleted T cells, or PBMCs.

The CDR3 runs to 14 residues. Germline assignment: CDR1 GTSNPN and CDR2 SVGIG (reference sequence). J lost 4 bases, V lost 0 bases, and 3 bases had no gene match. In the original analysis: Counts of nucleated cells, estimated from reference gene primer amplification, were obtained. TCRdb keeps only in-frame clones here, not all; method: immunoSEQ multiplex PCR. That table gives V, J and clone size, and the DNA gave D and trimming. The sample records about 260,000 clones, about 90% being singletons. What was sequenced was peripheral blood. The clonotype comes from a woman in her thirties or forties with acute or convalescent COVID-19. The V and J genes are TRBV30 and TRBJ1-3; 7 bases match TRBD1. CDR3 in DNA: TGTGCCTGGAGTGTGGGACAGCAGGGAAACACCATATATTTT. Residues: CAWSVGQQGNTIYF. Looking up the rest from reference TRBV30 and TRBJ1-3 gives the full variable domain: SQTIHQWPATLVQPVGSPLSLECTVEGTSNPNLYWYRQAAGRGLQLLFYSVGIGQISSEVPQNLSASRPQDRQFILSSKKLLLSDSGFYLCAWSVGQQGNTIYFGEGSWLTVV.